The clone carrying this T cell receptor (beta chain) was seen a few times. Its antigen is not identified. The length of the CDR3 is 14 residues. The ends lost 5 bases at V and 6 bases at J; junction bases unmatched: 6. CDR1 and CDR2 from the germline V gene are MGHRA and YSYEKL. The authors ran a second PCR of 7 to 11 cycles using a sample-barcoded 5' primer and a J-beta primer mix. MiXCR, applied by TCRdb to the 5' RACE reads, yields one record per CDR3 protein. The sample holds 1,300,000 or so distinct CDR3 sequences, 59% seen once. The data derive from a study of blood T cells in healthy people across ages. Study observations and caveats: It was the long-lived donors that had more naive CD4+ cells and higher diversity than aged donors.

The chain joins TRBV4-1 to TRBJ1-1, with 10 bases that match TRBD1. The sample comprised blood. This clonotype originated in a man aged 18 to 35 in good health. The CDR3 nucleotides read TGCGCCAGCAGCTGGACAGGGGGGATGGCTGAAGCTTTCTTT. This gives the protein CASSWTGGMAEAFF.